This T cell receptor beta chain was captured by sequencing in a study of chemoradiotherapy in HPV16-positive cancers. Study details: Candidate HPV-specific T-cell clones and common TCR motifs came from functional assays in a couple of HPV16-positive patients. Whole-study results and caveats: HPV-responsive T-cell expansion during chemoradiotherapy was linked to improved recurrence-free survival in HPV16-positive patients. Candidate HPV-specific clones and E7-related TCR motifs grew in tumor during treatment. Only a couple of HPV16-positive patients supplied the functional HPV-specificity definition.

The assay was immunoSEQ multiplex PCR, and TCRdb's table has in-frame clones only and misses some. The data hold fewer than 2,000 clones, with 83% observed a single time. With respect to this clone: Its cognate antigen is unknown.

This CDR3 has 15 amino acids. Trimming took off 3 bases at V and 0 bases at J, with 10 bases between the two ends. In germline, CDR1 is SGDLS, CDR2 YYNGEE. The TCR was taken from a human donor with HPV-associated anogenital cancer. The sample in question was tumor tissue, obtained from a patient who underwent chemoradiotherapy. The chain has TRBV9 and TRBJ2-4; D assignment may be TRBD1 or TRBD2 (5 bases each). Here the CDR3 DNA reads TGTGCCAGCAGCGCCGGGGCTGGAGCCAAAAACATTCAGTACTTC. Protein: CASSAGAGAKNIQYF.